Shown below are 8 T cell receptor beta chains from a single sample sequenced in a study of beta chain features in type 1 diabetes (dated by TCRdb to the late 2010s). The library was built by means of the immunoSEQ multiplex PCR assay. The entire amount of isolated RNA was reverse transcribed using the High Capacity cDNA Reverse Transcription Kit, so the sequenced TCRB transcripts were expressed ones. TCRdb holds this immuneACCESS table with in-frame rearrangements only. Some clones are missing; in checked studies, unresolved V genes explain under half, and the rest has no known cause. The sample table holds 900,000 or so clones, of which roughly 17% were seen once. The ten largest clones represent about 0.02% of the sample. Sequencing was performed on naive CD4+ T cells from blood. Explained via the paper, the cell subset or site label denotes: true naive CD4+ T cells. The receptors here all came from a woman between 18 and 29 years old in good health.

This chain joins TRBV5-1 and TRBJ2-3, with D tentatively TRBD1 (5 bases). The CDR3 loop spans 14 amino acids. The V end lost 1 base, the J end lost 4 bases, and 10 bases lay between the germline ends. Germline V lookup: CDR1 SGHRS, CDR2 YFSETQ. CDR3 amino acids: CASSLRGSADTQYF. In DNA form, the CDR3 reads TGCGCCAGCAGCTTGAGGGGCAGCGCAGATACGCAGTATTTT. Variable domain in full (rest from reference TRBV5-1 and TRBJ2-3): KAGVTQTPRYLIKTRGQQVTLSCSPISGHRSVSWYQQTPGQGLQFLFEYFSETQRNKGNFPGRFSGRQFSNSRSEMNVSTLELGDSALYLCASSLRGSADTQYFGPGTRLTVL.

This clone was seen only a few times. The chain couples TRBV6-5 to TRBJ2-5; possibly TRBD1 for D (6 bases). V was trimmed by 0 bases and J by 4 bases, leaving 12 bases between them. Per the germline V gene, CDR1 is MNHEY and CDR2 is SVGAGI. The CDR3 is made up of 15 amino acids. CDR3 in amino acids: CASSYSSLGGETQYF. The CDR3 coding sequence is TGTGCCAGCAGTTACTCGTCGTTAGGGGGAGAGACCCAGTACTTC.

The chain has TRBV15 and TRBJ2-1; 9 bases align to TRBD1. J lost 8 bases, V lost 4 bases, and 15 bases had no gene match. Germline loops: CDR1 LNHNV, CDR2 YYDKDF (reference sequence). This CDR3 has 17 amino acids. CDR3 DNA sequence: TGTGCCACCAGCAACTCGGCGACCGGGACAGGGTTGCATGAGCAGTTCTTC. Its protein is CATSNSATGTGLHEQFF. The full variable domain, in which reference TRBV15 and TRBJ2-1 provide the parts outside the CDR3, is DAMVIQNPRYQVTQFGKPVTLSCSQTLNHNVMYWYQQKSSQAPKLLFHYYDKDFNNEADTPDNFQSRRPNTSFCFLDIRSPGLGDTAMYLCATSNSATGTGLHEQFFGPGTRLTVL.

This clone was seen a few times. This rearrangement joins TRBV4-3 to TRBJ2-2; 9 nucleotides line up with TRBD1. Germline trimming cut 0 bases from V and 1 base from J; bases unmatched to any gene: 6. Germline lookup yields CDR1 LGHNA and CDR2 YSLEER. CDR3 length equals 18 residues. CDR3 region: CASSQEVVTGGNTGELFF. The CDR3 DNA follows: TGCGCCAGCAGCCAAGAAGTAGTGACAGGGGGGAACACCGGGGAGCTGTTTTTT.

The gene calls are TRBV6-1 and TRBJ2-3; the match to TRBD1 covers 7 bases. The CDR3 consists of 13 residues. Per the germline V gene, CDR1 is MNHNS and CDR2 is SASEGT. V shed 7 bases, J shed 2 bases, and the junction held 3 bases outside the gene matches. The CDR3 protein is CASTTGATDTQYF. The CDR3 DNA reads as TGTGCCAGCACAACAGGGGCCACAGATACGCAGTATTTT.

The table lists this clone with a count of one. V and J are TRBV25-1 and TRBJ2-1; 7 positions agree with TRBD2. Germline CDR1 is MGHDK and CDR2 is SYGVNS. J lost 7 bases, V lost 5 bases, and 11 bases had no gene match. CDR3 length: 15 residues. The CDR3 is CASSSTWGGRNEQFF. DNA for the CDR3: TGTGCCAGCAGTAGTACTTGGGGCGGGAGAAATGAGCAGTTCTTC.

This clone has only a few counts. The genes are TRBV19 and TRBJ2-2; 7 bases fit TRBD2. The CDR3 is 15 amino acids. The V gene end was trimmed by 5 bases and the J gene end by 4 bases; junction bases not matched to a gene: 7. The germline gives CDR1 LNHDA, CDR2 SQIVND (reference sequence). This chain's CDR3 is CASSPRLASTGELFF. CDR3 DNA: TGTGCCAGTAGTCCCCGACTAGCCAGCACCGGGGAGCTGTTTTTT.

V gene TRBV28 combines with J gene TRBJ2-3, with 11 bases lining up with TRBD2. The junction had 7 bases not matched to a gene; V was cut back by 8 bases and J by 6 bases. Germline CDR1 is MDHEN and CDR2 is SYDVKM. There are 14 residues in the CDR3. CDR3 region: CASRSGRAGDTQYF. CDR3 bases: TGTGCCAGCCGTAGCGGGAGGGCGGGGGATACGCAGTATTTT.